This is a list of T cell receptor beta chains from one sample in a study of blood T cells in healthy people across ages. Using its own MiXCR run on the 5' RACE reads, TCRdb lists one record per CDR3 protein. The table has more than 800,000 distinct CDR3 sequences, less than 35% seen once. The sequenced sample consisted of blood. The receptors shown here come from a woman of 80 years or more in good health. The CDR3 runs from the conserved cysteine through the conserved F or W. The order of the fields is V gene, CDR3 protein.

>TRBV11-2
CASSLDRKGYYGYTF
>TRBV6-6
CASSQTLWDETKNIQYF
>TRBV6-1
CASTETGGNEQFF
>TRBV7-2
CASSSKGQGVSQPQHF
>TRBV20-1
CSARKTGSSYNEQFF
>TRBV24-1
CATSDPPGKGYTF
>TRBV27
CASSWGEGANEQFF
>TRBV5-6
CASSSWGGADTEAFF
>TRBV29-1
CSVEGGGNEQFF
>TRBV5-1
CANSLAPDNEQYF
>TRBV20-1
CSARGRPDSPLHF
>TRBV7-2
CAGGQGAGDEQFF
>TRBV18
CASSPWTGATGANVLTF
>TRBV7-2
CASGRVGGARDHTF
>TRBV4-3
CASSHPVRDGDNIQYF
>TRBV15
CATSREQHSQETQFF
>TRBV6-2/TRBV6-3
CASSKLKNTEAFF
>TRBV27
CASSPLGGGTANTGELFF
>TRBV30
CAWSVLNYGYTF
>TRBV11-2
CASSPITGSLTGELFF
>TRBV6-2/TRBV6-3
CASSLELLSYEQYF
>TRBV3-1
CASSQEPSGFTDTQYF
>TRBV5-6
CASGLTGGETQYF
>TRBV7-9
CASSPDRGQKTQYF
>TRBV20-1
CSAETLGETQYF
>TRBV9
CAGSAYSGGWDYGYTF
>TRBV29-1
CSVEWRAGNEQFF
>TRBV20-1
CSATQATGVQETQYF
>TRBV4-3
CASSQDLGTGYYNSPLHF
>TRBV7-2
CASSWTSLPSNEQFF
>TRBV27
CATHDMRLGYTF
>TRBV3-1
CASSQTGEKLFF
>TRBV29-1
CSVGEGLSYEQYF
>TRBV12-3/TRBV12-4
CASSYSGLESSYGYTF
>TRBV10-3
CAISESGDGRSSGANVLTF
>TRBV12-3/TRBV12-4
CASRRDSTVGGYTF
>TRBV7-3
CASSPLVVRGEQYF
>TRBV7-2
CASSLKVGPNYGYTF
>TRBV11-1
CASSLSEYLAKNIQYF
>TRBV4-3
CASSADRGRHGYTF
>TRBV20-1
CSARDDPSGTREETQYF
>TRBV7-9
CASKLAGGLSEQFF
>TRBV5-1
CASSYWGTSGGPSTDTQYF
>TRBV12-3/TRBV12-4
CASRGLLGWAFF
>TRBV12-3/TRBV12-4
CASSHPGAKETQYF
>TRBV28
CASSLSGQGINIQYF
>TRBV6-5
CASSKSGSYEQYF
>TRBV14
CASSQTRQSLWGNQPQHF
>TRBV7-9
CASSVKRGDEKLFF
>TRBV27
CASSPIDRGKNTEAFF
>TRBV3-1
CASSHKRGSTDTQYF
>TRBV10-3
CAISRGTDNEQFF
>TRBV7-9
CASSLGRGAAVGNQPQHF
>TRBV15
CATSRDSGNGGENTIYF
>TRBV5-1
CASSSNRDREIQSYEQYF
>TRBV6-2/TRBV6-3
CASRARQGNTEAFF
>TRBV20-1
CSASPGFNQPQHF